Shown below are 8 T cell receptor beta chains from a single sample sequenced in a study of T cells in Graves' hyperthyroidism and ophthalmopathy (dated by TCRdb to the late 2010s). The library came from multiplex PCR. TCRdb names Illumina HiSeq 2000 as the instrument used. The TCR beta CDR3 regions were amplified from RNA transcripts. A first-round RT-PCR of the TCR CDR3 used the HTBI primer set with the Qiagen OneStep RT-PCR kit. Using fastp at Q25 and MiXCR, TCRdb reprocessed the public reads and kept productive beta chains. All rows with the same CDR3 protein become a single entry with the most common DNA and genes. The table for this sample lists hundreds of thousands of distinct CDR3 sequences; approximately 15% of them were counted only once. Roughly 7.7% of the sample belongs to the ten largest clones. Source material: blood. The source is a woman between 18 and 29 years old with Graves' hyperthyroidism.

This clonotype was counted a few times. V usage is TRBV6-1 and J usage is TRBJ2-7; the D gene is possibly TRBD1 (5 bases). Trimming took 10 bases from V and 3 from J, leaving 22 bases between them. Germline values: CDR1 MNHNS, CDR2 SASEGT. The CDR3 totals 15 residues. The CDR3 sequence: CATLRDSTPGYEQYF. The CDR3 coding sequence is TGTGCCACCTTGAGAGACAGCACACCAGGCTACGAGCAGTACTTC.

This clonotype was counted ten times or more. The V and J genes are TRBV3-1 and TRBJ1-2; 11 nucleotides agree with TRBD1. J lost 7 bases, V lost 4 bases, and 11 bases had no gene match. CDR1 is LGHDT and CDR2 is YNNKEL in the germline V gene (reference sequence). The CDR3 contains 16 residues. For the CDR3, the DNA is TGTGCCAGCAGCCGACTTGGACAGGGGGCCTCTGTTGGCTACACCTTC. This gives the protein CASSRLGQGASVGYTF.

In its sample, this clonotype was seen many times. The gene calls are TRBV27 and TRBJ2-7; no definite D call. Between the trimmed V and J ends, which lost 3 bases and 3 bases, there was a span of 18 bases. Per the germline V gene, CDR1 is MNHEY and CDR2 is SMNVEV (reference sequence). This CDR3 is 16 amino acids long. CDR3 loop: CASSFIVKGNFYEQYF. In DNA form, the CDR3 reads TGTGCCAGCAGTTTTATCGTAAAGGGTAACTTCTACGAGCAGTACTTC.

The chain uses TRBV5-1 and TRBJ2-2, with TRBD2 identical over 10 bases. Germline CDR1 SGHRS, CDR2 YFSETQ. This CDR3 is built from 17 residues. The ends lost 3 bases at V and 4 bases at J; junction bases unmatched: 9. In DNA form, the CDR3 reads TGCGCCAGCAGCTCCATGCTAGCGGGAGATGTCACCGGGGAGCTGTTTTTT. It encodes CASSSMLAGDVTGELFF.

There are many counts of this clonotype. The chain carries TRBV6-2 or TRBV6-3 and TRBJ2-7; D is possibly TRBD1 (6 bases). V was cut by 6 bases and J by 3 bases, with 12 bases left in between. This CDR3 is 13 amino acids long. In germline, CDR1 is MNHEY, CDR2 SVGEGT. The CDR3 is CASSQDRNYEQYF. DNA for the CDR3: TGTGCCAGCAGCCAAGACAGGAACTACGAGCAGTACTTC.

The rearrangement joins TRBV6-2 or TRBV6-3 to TRBJ2-2, with D hard to call. The J call may be faulty, since TRBJ2-1 better matches the DNA end. Germline-derived CDR1 and CDR2 are MNHEY and SVGEGT. CDR3 length: 15 residues. The CDR3 protein is CASSYDRSITGEQFF. The CDR3 DNA reads as TGTGCCAGCAGTTACGACCGGTCAATCACCGGGGAGCAGTTCTTC.

This clonotype was seen repeatedly, ten times or more. The V call is TRBV12-3 or TRBV12-4, the J call TRBJ2-5; D may correspond to TRBD1 or TRBD2 (5 bases each). Trimming removed 3 bases from V and 9 bases from J, with 11 bases in between. The CDR3 spans 12 residues. Here the CDR3 reads CASSLGEMAQYF. The CDR3 coding sequence is TGTGCCAGCAGTTTGGGGGAGATGGCCCAGTACTTC.

The rearrangement joins TRBV12-3 or TRBV12-4 to TRBJ1-1, with D perhaps TRBD1 (6 bases). Trimming removed 6 bases at V and 5 bases at J, with 13 bases between. CDR3 length: 13 residues. The CDR3 bases are TGTGCCAGCAGAGCACAGGGAGAGACTGAAGCTTTCTTT. Amino acid sequence: CASRAQGETEAFF.